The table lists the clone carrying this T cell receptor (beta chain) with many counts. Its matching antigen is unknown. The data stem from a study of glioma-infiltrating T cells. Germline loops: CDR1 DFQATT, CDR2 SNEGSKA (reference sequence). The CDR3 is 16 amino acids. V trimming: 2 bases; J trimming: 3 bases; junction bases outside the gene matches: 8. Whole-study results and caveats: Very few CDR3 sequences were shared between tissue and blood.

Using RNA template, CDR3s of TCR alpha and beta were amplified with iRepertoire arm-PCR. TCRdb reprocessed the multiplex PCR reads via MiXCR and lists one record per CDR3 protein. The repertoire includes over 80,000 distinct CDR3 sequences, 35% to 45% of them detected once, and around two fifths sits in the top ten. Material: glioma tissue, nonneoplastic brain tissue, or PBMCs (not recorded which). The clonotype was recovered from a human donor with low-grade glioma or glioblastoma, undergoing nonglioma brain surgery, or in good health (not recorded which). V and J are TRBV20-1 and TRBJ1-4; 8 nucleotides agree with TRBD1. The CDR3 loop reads CSARMLRGPANEKLFF. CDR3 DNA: TGCAGTGCTAGAATGCTCAGGGGGCCGGCTAATGAAAAACTGTTTTTT.